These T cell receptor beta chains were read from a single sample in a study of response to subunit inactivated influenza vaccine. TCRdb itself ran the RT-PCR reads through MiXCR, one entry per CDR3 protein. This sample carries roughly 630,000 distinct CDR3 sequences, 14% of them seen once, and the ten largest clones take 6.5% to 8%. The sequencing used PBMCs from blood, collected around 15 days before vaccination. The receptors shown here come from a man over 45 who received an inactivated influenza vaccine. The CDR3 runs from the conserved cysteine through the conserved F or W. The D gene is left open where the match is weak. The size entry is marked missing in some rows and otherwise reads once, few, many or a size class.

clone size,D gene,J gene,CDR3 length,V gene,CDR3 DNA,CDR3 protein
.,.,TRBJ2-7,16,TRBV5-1,TGCGCCAGCAGCTTGGCCGGTCTTGGACAAGCCTACGAGCAGTACTTC,CASSLAGLGQAYEQYF
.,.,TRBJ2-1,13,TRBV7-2,TGTGCCAGCAGCATCGGGACCCGCAGTGAGCAGTTCTTC,CASSIGTRSEQFF
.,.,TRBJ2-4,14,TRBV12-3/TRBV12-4,TGTGCCAGCAGTGCGGGTACAGAAAAAAACATTCAGTACTTC,CASSAGTEKNIQYF
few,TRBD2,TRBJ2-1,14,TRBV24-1,TGTGCCACCAGTGACCGACTAGCGGCCGATGAGCAGTTCTTC,CATSDRLAADEQFF
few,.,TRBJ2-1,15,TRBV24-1,TGTGCCACCAGTGACACCGGGACTCCAAACAATGAGCAGTTCTTC,CATSDTGTPNNEQFF
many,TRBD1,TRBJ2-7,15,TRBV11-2,TGTGCCAGCAGCCCGAACAGGGGGTATTCCTACGAGCAGTACTTC,CASSPNRGYSYEQYF
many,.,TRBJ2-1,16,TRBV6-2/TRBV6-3,TGTGCCAGCCGACGCAACAGGGTTAGTTCCTACAATGAGCAGTTCTTC,CASRRNRVSSYNEQFF
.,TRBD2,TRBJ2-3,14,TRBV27,TGTGCCAGCAGGCGGGAGGGCCTTTCAGATACGCAGTATTTT,CASRREGLSDTQYF
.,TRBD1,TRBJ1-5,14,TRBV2,TGTGCCAGCAGTCGGGACAGCCCCAATCAGCCCCAGCATTTT,CASSRDSPNQPQHF
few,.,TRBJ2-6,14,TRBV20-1,TGCAGTGCTAGAGAGCAACCTGGGGCCAACGTCCTGACTTTC,CSAREQPGANVLTF
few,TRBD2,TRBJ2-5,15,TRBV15,TGTGCCACCAGCAGAGCCGGGGGGACCCAAGAGACCCAGTACTTC,CATSRAGGTQETQYF
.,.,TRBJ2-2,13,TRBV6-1,TGTGCCAGCAGCCGAACGGACCCCGGGGAGCTGTTTTTT,CASSRTDPGELFF
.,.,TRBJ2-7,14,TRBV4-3,TGCGCCAGCAGCCAAGTAGTGGGGGGAACTGGGCAGTACTTC,CASSQVVGGTGQYF
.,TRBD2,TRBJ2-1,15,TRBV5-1,TGCGCCAGCAGCTTGTGGCGGGAGGTAAGGAATGAGCAGTTCTTC,CASSLWREVRNEQFF
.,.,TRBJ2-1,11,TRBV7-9,TGTGCCAGCAGCTTAGACAGGGTGGAGTTCTTC,CASSLDRVEFF
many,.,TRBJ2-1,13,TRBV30,TGTGCCTGGATAGGCCCCCCTAGAAATGAGCAGTTCTTC,CAWIGPPRNEQFF
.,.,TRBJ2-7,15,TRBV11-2,TGTGCCAGCAGCATAGTAGGGGCGAGCTCCTACGAGCAGTACTTC,CASSIVGASSYEQYF
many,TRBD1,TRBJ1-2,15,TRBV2,TGTGCCACCAAGTCCGGGACAGTCACTAACTATGGCTACACCTTC,CATKSGTVTNYGYTF
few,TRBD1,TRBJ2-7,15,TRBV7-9,TGTGCCAGCAGCCCATTCCGGGACAGGGACTACGAGCAGTACTTC,CASSPFRDRDYEQYF
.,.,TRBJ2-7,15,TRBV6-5,TGTGCCAGCAGTCACTTGCGGGACTCCCTCTACGAGCAGTACTTC,CASSHLRDSLYEQYF
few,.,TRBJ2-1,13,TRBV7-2,TGTGCCAGCGGCGTTTTCCCCTACAATGAGCAGTTCTTC,CASGVFPYNEQFF
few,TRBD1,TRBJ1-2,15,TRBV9,TGTGCCAGCAGCGTGACTCCGGACAGGACTGTTGGCTACACCTTC,CASSVTPDRTVGYTF
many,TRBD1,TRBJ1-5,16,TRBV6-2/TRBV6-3,TGTGCCAGCAGTTACCCCGGGACAGGCCCCAATCAGCCCCAGCATTTT,CASSYPGTGPNQPQHF
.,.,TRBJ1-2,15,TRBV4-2,TGTGCCAGCAGCCAAGAGGGAGGGAAGAGAAGTGGCTACACCTTC,CASSQEGGKRSGYTF
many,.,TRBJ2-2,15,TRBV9,TGTGCCAGCAGCGTACGGGGGACAGACAACGGGGAGCTGTTTTTT,CASSVRGTDNGELFF